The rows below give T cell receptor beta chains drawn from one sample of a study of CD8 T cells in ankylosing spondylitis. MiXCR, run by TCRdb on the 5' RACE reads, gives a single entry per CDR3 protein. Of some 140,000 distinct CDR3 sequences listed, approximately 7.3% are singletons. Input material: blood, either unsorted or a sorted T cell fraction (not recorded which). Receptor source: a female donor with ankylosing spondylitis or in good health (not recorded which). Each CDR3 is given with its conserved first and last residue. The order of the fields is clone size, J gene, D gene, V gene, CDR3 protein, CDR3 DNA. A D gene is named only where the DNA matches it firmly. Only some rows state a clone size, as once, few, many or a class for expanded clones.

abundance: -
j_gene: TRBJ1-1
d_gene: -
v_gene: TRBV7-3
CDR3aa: CASSPAGGGEAFF
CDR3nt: TGTGCCAGCAGCCCCGCGGGGGGAGGGGAAGCTTTCTTT

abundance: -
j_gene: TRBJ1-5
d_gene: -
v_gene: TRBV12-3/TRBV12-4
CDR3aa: CASSLADSNQPQHF
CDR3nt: TGTGCCAGCAGTTTAGCGGACAGCAATCAGCCCCAGCATTTT

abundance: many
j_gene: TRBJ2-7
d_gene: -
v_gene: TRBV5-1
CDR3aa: CASSSDGESYEQYF
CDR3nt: TGCGCCAGCAGCTCGGACGGTGAGTCCTACGAGCAGTACTTC

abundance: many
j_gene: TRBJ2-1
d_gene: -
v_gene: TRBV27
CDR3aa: CASRILNNEQFF
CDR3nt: TGTGCCAGCAGAATCCTTAACAATGAGCAGTTCTTC

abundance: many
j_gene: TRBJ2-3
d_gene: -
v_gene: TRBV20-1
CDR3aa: CSALPESTDTQYF
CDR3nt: TGCAGTGCTTTACCGGAAAGCACAGATACGCAGTATTTT

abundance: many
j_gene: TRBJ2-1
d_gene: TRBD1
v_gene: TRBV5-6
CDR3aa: CASSWTGGAYNEQFF
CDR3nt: TGTGCCAGCAGCTGGACAGGGGGCGCCTACAATGAGCAGTTCTTC

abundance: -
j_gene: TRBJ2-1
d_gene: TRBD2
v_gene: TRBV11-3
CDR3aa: CASSFSGGAVSYNEQFF
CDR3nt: TGTGCCAGCAGCTTCAGCGGGGGGGCTGTTTCCTACAATGAGCAGTTCTTC

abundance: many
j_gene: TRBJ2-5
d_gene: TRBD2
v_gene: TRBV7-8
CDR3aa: CASSLEMSSGTQETQYF
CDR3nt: TGTGCCAGCAGCTTAGAGATGTCTAGCGGGACACAAGAGACCCAGTACTTC

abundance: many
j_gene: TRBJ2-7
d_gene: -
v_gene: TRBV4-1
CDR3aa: CASSRQWGSYEQYF
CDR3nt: TGCGCCAGCAGCCGACAATGGGGCTCCTACGAGCAGTACTTC

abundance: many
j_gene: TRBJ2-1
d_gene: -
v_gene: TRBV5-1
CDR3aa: CASSSLAHEEFF
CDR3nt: TGCGCCAGCAGCTCACTAGCACACGAGGAGTTCTTC

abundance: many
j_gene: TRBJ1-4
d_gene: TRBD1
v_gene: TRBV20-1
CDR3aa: CSARGLTGREKLFF
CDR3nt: TGCAGTGCTAGAGGGTTGACAGGGCGGGAAAAACTGTTTTTT

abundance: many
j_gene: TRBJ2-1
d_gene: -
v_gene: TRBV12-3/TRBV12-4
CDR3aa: CASRSTGASNNEQFF
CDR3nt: TGTGCCAGCAGGTCCACAGGAGCATCTAACAATGAGCAGTTCTTC

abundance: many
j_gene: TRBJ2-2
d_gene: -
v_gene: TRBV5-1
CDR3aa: CASRARLDTGELFF
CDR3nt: TGCGCCAGCAGGGCCAGGCTGGACACCGGGGAGCTGTTTTTT

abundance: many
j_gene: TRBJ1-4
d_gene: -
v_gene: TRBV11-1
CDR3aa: CASSSFYLRQVQSATNEKLFF
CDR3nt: TGTGCCAGCAGCTCCTTCTATCTCCGACAGGTCCAGAGTGCAACTAATGAAAAACTGTTTTTT

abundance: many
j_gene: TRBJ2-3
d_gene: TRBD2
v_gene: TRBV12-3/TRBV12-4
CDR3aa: CASSFRRGGSDTQYF
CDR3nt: TGTGCCAGCAGTTTCCGGCGGGGGGGTTCAGATACGCAGTATTTT

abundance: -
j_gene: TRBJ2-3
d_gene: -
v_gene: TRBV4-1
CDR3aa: CASSQLSGGGTDTQYF
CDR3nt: TGCGCCAGCAGCCAATTGTCGGGGGGCGGCACAGATACGCAGTATTTT

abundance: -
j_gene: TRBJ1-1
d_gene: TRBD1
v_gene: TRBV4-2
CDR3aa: CASSQDRGQHGNTEAFF
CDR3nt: TGTGCCAGCAGCCAAGATCGGGGACAGCATGGGAACACTGAAGCTTTCTTT

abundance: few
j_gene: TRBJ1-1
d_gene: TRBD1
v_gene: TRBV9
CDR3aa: CASSPSPGTGSAEAFF
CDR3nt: TGTGCCAGCAGCCCCAGTCCCGGGACAGGGAGCGCTGAAGCTTTCTTT

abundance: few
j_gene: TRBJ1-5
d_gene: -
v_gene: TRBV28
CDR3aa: CASSFSLRAQPQHF
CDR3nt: TGTGCCAGCAGTTTCTCTCTTAGGGCTCAGCCCCAGCATTTT

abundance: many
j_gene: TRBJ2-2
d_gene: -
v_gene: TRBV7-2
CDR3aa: CASSLVIGTGELFF
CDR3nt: TGTGCCAGCAGCTTAGTGATTGGCACCGGGGAGCTGTTTTTT

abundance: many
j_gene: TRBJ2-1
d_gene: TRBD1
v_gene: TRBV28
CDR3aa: CASSLSGSGQYIEQFF
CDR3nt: TGTGCCAGCAGTTTATCAGGATCGGGACAGTACATTGAGCAGTTCTTC

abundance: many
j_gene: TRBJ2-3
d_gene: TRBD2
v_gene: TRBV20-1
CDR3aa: CSAPDRGGRDTQYF
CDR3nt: TGCAGTGCTCCGGACCGGGGGGGCCGCGATACGCAGTATTTT

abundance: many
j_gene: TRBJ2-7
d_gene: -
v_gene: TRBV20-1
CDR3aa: CSAQGRAYEQYF
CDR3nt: TGCAGTGCCCAGGGGAGGGCCTACGAGCAGTACTTC

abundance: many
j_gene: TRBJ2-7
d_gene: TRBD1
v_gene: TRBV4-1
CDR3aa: CASSLRTGAFSYEQYF
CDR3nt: TGCGCCAGCAGCCTAAGAACAGGGGCTTTCTCCTACGAGCAGTACTTC

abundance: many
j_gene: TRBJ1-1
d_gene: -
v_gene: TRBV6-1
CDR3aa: CASRTANTEAFF
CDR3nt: TGTGCCAGCAGGACAGCAAACACTGAAGCTTTCTTT

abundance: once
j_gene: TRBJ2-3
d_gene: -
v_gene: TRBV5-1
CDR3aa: CVSSLLNTDTQYF
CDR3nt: TGCGTCAGCAGCTTGCTCAACACAGATACGCAGTATTTT

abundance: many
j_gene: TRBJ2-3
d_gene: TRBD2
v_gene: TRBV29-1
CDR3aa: CSASGTSVSTDTQYF
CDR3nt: TGCAGCGCCTCCGGGACTAGTGTGAGCACAGATACGCAGTATTTT

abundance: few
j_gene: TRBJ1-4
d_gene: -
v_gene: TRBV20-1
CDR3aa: CSATPRGREKLFF
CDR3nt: TGCAGTGCTACCCCCCGTGGGAGGGAAAAACTGTTTTTT

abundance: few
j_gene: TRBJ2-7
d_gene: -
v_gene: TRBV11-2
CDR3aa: CASSQSPFLHSYEQYF
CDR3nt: TGTGCCAGCAGCCAATCGCCCTTCCTCCATTCCTACGAGCAGTACTTC

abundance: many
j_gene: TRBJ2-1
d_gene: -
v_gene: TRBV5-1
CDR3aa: CASSPGATYNEQFF
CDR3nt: TGCGCCAGCTCCCCCGGGGCCACCTACAATGAGCAGTTCTTC

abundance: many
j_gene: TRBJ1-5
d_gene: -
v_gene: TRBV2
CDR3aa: CASSYGTLGTQHF
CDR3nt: TGTGCCAGCAGCTACGGGACCCTAGGGACCCAGCATTTT

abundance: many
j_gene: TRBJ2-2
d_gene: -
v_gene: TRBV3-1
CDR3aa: CASSQDRRGPNTGELFF
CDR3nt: TGTGCCAGCAGCCAAGATCGGAGGGGACCGAACACCGGGGAGCTGTTTTTT

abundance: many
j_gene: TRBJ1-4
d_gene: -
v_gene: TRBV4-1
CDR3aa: CASSRLQSTNEKLFF
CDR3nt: TGCGCCAGCAGCCGACTACAGTCAACTAATGAAAAACTGTTTTTT

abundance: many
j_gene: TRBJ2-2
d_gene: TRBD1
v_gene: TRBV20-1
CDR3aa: CSAGKDRQNTGELFF
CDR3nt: TGCAGTGCTGGAAAGGACAGGCAGAACACCGGGGAGCTGTTTTTT

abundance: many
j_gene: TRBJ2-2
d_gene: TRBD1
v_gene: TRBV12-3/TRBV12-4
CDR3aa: CASRGRDRGRTGELFF
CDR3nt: TGTGCCAGCAGGGGCCGGGACAGGGGGCGGACCGGGGAGCTGTTTTTT

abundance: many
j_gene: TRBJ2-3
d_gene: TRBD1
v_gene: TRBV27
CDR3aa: CASRGDRGDTQYF
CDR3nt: TGTGCCAGCAGGGGGGACAGGGGAGATACGCAGTATTTT

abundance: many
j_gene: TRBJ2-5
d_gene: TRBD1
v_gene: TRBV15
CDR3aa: CATSQDRGRQETQYF
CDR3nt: TGTGCCACCAGCCAGGACAGGGGAAGACAAGAGACCCAGTACTTC

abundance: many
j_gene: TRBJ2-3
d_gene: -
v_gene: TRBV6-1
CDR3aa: CASSLRWGPTDTQYF
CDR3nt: TGTGCCAGCAGTCTCCGTTGGGGCCCCACAGATACGCAGTATTTT

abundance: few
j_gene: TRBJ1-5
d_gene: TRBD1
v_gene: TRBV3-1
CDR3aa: CASSQRGQENNQPQHF
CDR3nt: TGTGCCAGCAGCCAACGAGGACAGGAGAACAATCAGCCCCAGCATTTT

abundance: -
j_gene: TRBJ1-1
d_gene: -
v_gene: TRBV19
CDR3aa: CASSTRTGFLTDTEAFF
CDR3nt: TGTGCCAGTAGTACTCGGACGGGCTTCCTTACGGACACTGAAGCTTTCTTT

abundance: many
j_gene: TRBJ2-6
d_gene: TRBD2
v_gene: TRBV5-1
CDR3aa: CASSIRTSGGISGANVLTF
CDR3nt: TGCGCCAGCAGCATCCGGACTAGCGGGGGGATATCTGGGGCCAACGTCCTGACTTTC

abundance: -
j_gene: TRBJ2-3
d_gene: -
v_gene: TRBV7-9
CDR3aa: CASSMTVSTDTQYF
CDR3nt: TGTGCCAGCAGCATGACAGTCAGCACAGATACGCAGTATTTT

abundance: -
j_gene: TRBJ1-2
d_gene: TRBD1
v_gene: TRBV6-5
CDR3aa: CASSYGQGRYGYTF
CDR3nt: TGTGCCAGCAGTTACGGACAGGGGCGCTATGGCTACACCTTC

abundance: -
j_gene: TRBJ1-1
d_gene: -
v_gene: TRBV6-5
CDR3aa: CASSYFLRGNTEAFF
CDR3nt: TGTGCCAGCAGTTACTTTCTTCGGGGGAACACTGAAGCTTTCTTT

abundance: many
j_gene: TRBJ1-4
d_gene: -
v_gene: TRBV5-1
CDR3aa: CASRRGSMDEKLFF
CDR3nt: TGCGCCAGCAGACGGGGGTCAATGGATGAAAAACTGTTTTTT